This TCR beta chain was recorded in a study of T cells after yellow fever vaccination. For the study at large: SMART-Seq v4 Ultra Low Input prepared libraries from low-cell fractions. The study, taken as a whole, reports: FACS-sorted repertoires might harbor abundant contaminating clonotypes from the bulk population. Clonotype sharing between CD4 and CD8 compartments was small.

The V gene lost 4 bases and the J gene lost 7 bases, with 10 bases spanning the gap. Looked up from germline, CDR1 is MNHEY and CDR2 is SVGEGT. The length of the CDR3 is 12 residues. About this clonotype: Antigen unknown.

Conversion of TCR transcripts into cDNA relied on 5'RACE template switching, which added a universal primer site and UMIs. TCRdb reprocessed the 5' RACE reads via MiXCR and lists one record per CDR3 protein. Here the sample spans around 310,000 distinct CDR3 sequences, 8.7% being singletons. Specimen: PBMCs, collected on the day of the first yellow fever vaccination. J is TRBJ2-5 and V is TRBV6-2 or TRBV6-3, with D possibly matching TRBD2 (5 bases). The source of this sequence is a man between 18 and 29 years old who received the YFV17D yellow fever vaccine. The CDR3 spells CASSLLEGTQYF. CDR3 in DNA: TGTGCCAGCAGTTTACTCGAGGGGACCCAGTACTTC.